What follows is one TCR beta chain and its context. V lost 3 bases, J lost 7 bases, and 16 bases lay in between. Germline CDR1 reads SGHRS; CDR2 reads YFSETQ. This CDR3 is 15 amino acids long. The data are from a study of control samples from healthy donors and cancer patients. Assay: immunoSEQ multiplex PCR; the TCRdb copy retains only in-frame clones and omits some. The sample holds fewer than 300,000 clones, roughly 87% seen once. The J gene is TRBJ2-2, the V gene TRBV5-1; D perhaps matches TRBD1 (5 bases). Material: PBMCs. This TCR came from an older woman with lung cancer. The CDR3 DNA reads TGCGCCAGCAGCTCAGGTGGCAGGGCTATCGGGGAGCTGTTTTTT. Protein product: CASSSGGRAIGELFF.